Each of the 13 T cell receptor beta chains below was sequenced from the same sample in a study of blood T cell repertoires in COVID-19 (dated by TCRdb to 2018 to 2021). The protocol used for the library was the immunoSEQ multiplex PCR assay. TCRdb obtained this table from immuneACCESS and retained in-frame rearrangements with V and J assigned. These tables miss some clones; where compared with another copy, unresolved V genes account for less than half of the shortfall, and the remainder is unexplained. For this sample the table gives some 100,000 clones, of which 86% were detected only once. The top ten clonotypes cover about 9.4% of the sample. Sequencing used peripheral blood. These receptors came from a man aged 45-60 years with acute or convalescent COVID-19.

The rearrangement joins TRBV5-6 to TRBJ1-4, with a tentative D call TRBD1 (5 bases). V gave up 2 bases and J gave up 0 bases, with 11 bases separating them. Looked up from germline, CDR1 is SGHDT and CDR2 is YYEEEE. The CDR3 is made up of 16 amino acids. The CDR3 protein is CASSFTTGATNEKLFF. The CDR3 bases are TGTGCCAGCAGCTTTACAACAGGAGCAACTAATGAAAAACTGTTTTTT.

The chain couples TRBV30 to TRBJ2-1, with D perhaps matching TRBD2 (5 bases). Germline lookup yields CDR1 GTSNPN and CDR2 SVGIG (reference sequence). V was pared by 4 bases and J by 2 bases, with 15 bases between. The CDR3 runs 15 residues. Written as DNA, the CDR3 is TGTGCCTGGACCCCCGGAGGTCTAGCCTACAATGAGCAGTTCTTC. This sequence encodes CAWTPGGLAYNEQFF.

This clone was detected a few times. The genes are TRBV9 and TRBJ2-3, with 8 bases that match TRBD1. There are 15 residues in the CDR3. Trimming at V came to 3 bases and at J to 0 bases, leaving 3 bases not matched to a gene. CDR1 is SGDLS, CDR2 YYNGEE, per germline. This CDR3 reads CASSARGPSTDTQYF. DNA of the CDR3: TGTGCCAGCAGCGCCAGGGGGCCCAGCACAGATACGCAGTATTTT.

The V gene is TRBV7-9, the J gene TRBJ1-2; TRBD1 might be the D (6 bases). The CDR3 is 14 residues long. Germline values: CDR1 SEHNR, CDR2 FQNEAQ (reference sequence). Trimming stripped 1 base from V and 5 bases from J, with 11 bases between. The CDR3 here is CASSLGGQGYGYTF. The CDR3 DNA is TGTGCCAGCAGCTTAGGGGGGCAAGGGTATGGCTACACCTTC. Filled out from reference TRBV7-9 and TRBJ1-2, the complete variable domain reads DTGVSQNPRHKITKRGQNVTFRCDPISEHNRLYWYRQTLGQGPEFLTYFQNEAQLEKSRLLSDRFSAERPKGSFSTLEIQRTEQGDSAMYLCASSLGGQGYGYTFGSGTRLTVV.

The chain combines TRBV30 with TRBJ1-3; 8 bases line up with TRBD1. The CDR3 is 14 residues long. Germline V gene sequence: CDR1 GTSNPN, CDR2 SVGIG (reference sequence). With 4 bases clipped from V and 4 bases from J, the junction kept 6 bases outside the gene matches. The CDR3: CAWTRTGMGNTIYF. The CDR3 DNA follows: TGTGCCTGGACCCGGACAGGGATGGGAAACACCATATATTTT.

The rearrangement uses TRBV7-9 and TRBJ1-2, with 8 nucleotides matching TRBD1. CDR1 SEHNR and CDR2 FQNEAQ come from the germline V gene (reference sequence). This CDR3 region has 18 residues. V lost 2 bases to trimming and J lost 4 bases; unmatched junction nucleotides: 15. The CDR3 spells CASSLRTGRNEDFYGYTF. CDR3 DNA: TGTGCCAGCAGCTTAAGGACAGGGAGGAACGAGGATTTCTATGGCTACACCTTC.

The chain couples TRBV29-1 to TRBJ1-2; D is unresolved. The CDR3 totals 12 residues. Germline-derived CDR1 and CDR2 are SQVTM and ANQGSEA. The V gene lost 6 bases and the J gene lost 7 bases, with 15 bases spanning the gap. CDR3 sequence (DNA): TGCAGCGTCGATACTAACCGGGGTGGCTACACCTTC. It translates to CSVDTNRGGYTF.

The chain is built from TRBV4-2 and TRBJ2-5, with 10 bases matching TRBD2. CDR1 and CDR2 from the germline V gene are LGHNA and YNFKEQ. Trimming at V came to 0 bases and at J to 4 bases, leaving 11 bases not matched to a gene. CDR3 length: 18 residues. The CDR3 loop reads CASSQEGPLAGVGETQYF. DNA of the CDR3: TGTGCCAGCAGCCAAGAAGGACCCCTAGCGGGAGTTGGAGAGACCCAGTACTTC.

This clone was found once. CDR3 sequence (DNA): TGTGCCAGCAGTTTCGGTTTCCGGGACTTTTATAGCAATCAGCCCCAGCATTTT. Amino acid sequence: CASSFGFRDFYSNQPQHF. The rearrangement links TRBV7-8 to TRBJ1-5; D might be TRBD1 (5 bases). The length of the CDR3 is 18 residues. The germline V gene encodes CDR1 SGHVS and CDR2 FQNEAQ. V was shortened by 6 bases and J by 0 bases, with 21 bases between the two germline ends.

This chain joins TRBV21-1 and TRBJ1-5; the table's D gene call, TRBD1, was not cross checked with the DNA. TRBV21-1 is reported as a pseudogene. The CDR3 is 16 residues long. The DNA of the CDR3 is TGTGCCAGCAGCAAAACCGCCCAGGGAAACAATCAGCCCCAGCATTTT. Its translation is CASSKTAQGNNQPQHF.

The chain combines TRBV3-1 (or the pseudogene TRBV3-2) with TRBJ1-5; D is ambiguous. Trimming shortened V by 6 bases and J by 7 bases, and 13 bases separated the two germline ends. Germline CDR1 is LGHDT and CDR2 is YNNKEL (reference sequence). The CDR3 totals 13 residues. The CDR3: CASSRRGEQPQHF. For the CDR3, the DNA is TGTGCCAGCAGTCGACGAGGAGAGCAGCCCCAGCATTTT.

The V gene is TRBV10-3, the J gene TRBJ1-1; D not resolved. Between the trimmed V and J ends, which lost 4 bases and 6 bases, there was a span of 12 bases. Germline values: CDR1 ENHRY, CDR2 SYGVKD. This CDR3 spans 13 amino acids. CDR3 in amino acids: CAISGKLGPEAFF. CDR3 nucleotides: TGTGCCATCAGTGGCAAACTGGGCCCTGAAGCTTTCTTT.

The gene calls are TRBV7-8 and TRBJ2-7, with TRBD1 matching 8 bases. There are 16 residues in the CDR3. CDR1 is SGHVS, CDR2 FQNEAQ, per germline. Losses at the gene ends were 4 bases for V and 2 bases for J; bases not matched to a gene: 10. CDR3 loop: CASSSPTRGRTYEQYF. As DNA, the CDR3 is TGTGCCAGCAGCTCACCGACCAGGGGGCGAACCTACGAGCAGTACTTC.